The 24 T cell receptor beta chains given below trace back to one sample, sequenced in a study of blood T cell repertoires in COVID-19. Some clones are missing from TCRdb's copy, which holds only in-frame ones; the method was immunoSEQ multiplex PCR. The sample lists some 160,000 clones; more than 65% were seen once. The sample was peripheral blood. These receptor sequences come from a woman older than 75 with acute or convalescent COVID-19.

CDR3 nucleotides: TGTGCCAGCAGTGAGGGCCCATACTACGAGCAGTACTTC. This codes for CASSEGPYYEQYF. The chain carries TRBV6-1 and TRBJ2-7, with unresolved D. The CDR3 sequence is 13 residues long. Germline CDR1 MNHNS, CDR2 SASEGT. V lost 3 bases to trimming and J lost 3 bases, with 9 bases between them.

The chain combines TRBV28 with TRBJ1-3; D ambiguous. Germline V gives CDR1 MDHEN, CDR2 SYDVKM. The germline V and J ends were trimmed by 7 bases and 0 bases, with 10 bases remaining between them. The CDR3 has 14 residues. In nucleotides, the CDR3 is TGTGCCAGCACCTCGCTACCCTCTGGAAACACCATATATTTT. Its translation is CASTSLPSGNTIYF.

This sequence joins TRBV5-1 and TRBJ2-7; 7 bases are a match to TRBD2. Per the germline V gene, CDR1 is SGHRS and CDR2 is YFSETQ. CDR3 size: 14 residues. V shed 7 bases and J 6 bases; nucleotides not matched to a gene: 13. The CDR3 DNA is TGCGCCAGCTCTTTGGGGGTAGCGGGTGGCGAGCAGTACTTC. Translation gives CASSLGVAGGEQYF.

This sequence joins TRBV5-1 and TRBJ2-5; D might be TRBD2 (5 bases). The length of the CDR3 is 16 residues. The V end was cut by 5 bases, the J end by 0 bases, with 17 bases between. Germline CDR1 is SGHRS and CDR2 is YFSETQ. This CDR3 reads CASRRGSDSYQETQYF. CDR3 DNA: TGCGCCAGCAGGCGAGGGTCGGACTCGTACCAAGAGACCCAGTACTTC.

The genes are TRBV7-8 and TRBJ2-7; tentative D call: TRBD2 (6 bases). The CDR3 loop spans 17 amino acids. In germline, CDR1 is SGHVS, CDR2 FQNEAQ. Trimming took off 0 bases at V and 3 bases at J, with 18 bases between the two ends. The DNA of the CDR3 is TGTGCCAGCAGCTTAGCCCCGGCGGCGGGGAACCTCTACGAGCAGTACTTC. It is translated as CASSLAPAAGNLYEQYF.

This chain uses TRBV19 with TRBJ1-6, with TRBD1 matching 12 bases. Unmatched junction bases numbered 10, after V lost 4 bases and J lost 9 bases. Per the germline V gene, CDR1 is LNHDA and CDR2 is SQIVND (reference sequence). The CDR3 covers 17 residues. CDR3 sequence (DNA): TGTGCCAGTAGTACCCCTCCCGGGACAGGGGGCCCTTCACCCCTCCACTTT. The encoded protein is CASSTPPGTGGPSPLHF.

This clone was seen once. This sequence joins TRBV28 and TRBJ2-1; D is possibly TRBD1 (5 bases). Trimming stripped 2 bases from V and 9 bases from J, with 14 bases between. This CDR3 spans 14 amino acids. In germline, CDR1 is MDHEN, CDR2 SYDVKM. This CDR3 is CASSLQGSGIEQFF. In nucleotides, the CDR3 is TGTGCCAGCAGTTTACAGGGCTCTGGGATTGAGCAGTTCTTC. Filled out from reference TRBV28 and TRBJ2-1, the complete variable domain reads DVKVTQSSRYLVKRTGEKVFLECVQDMDHENMFWYRQDPGLGLRLIYFSYDVKMKEKGDIPEGYSVSREKKERFSLILESASTNQTSMYLCASSLQGSGIEQFFGPGTRLTVL.

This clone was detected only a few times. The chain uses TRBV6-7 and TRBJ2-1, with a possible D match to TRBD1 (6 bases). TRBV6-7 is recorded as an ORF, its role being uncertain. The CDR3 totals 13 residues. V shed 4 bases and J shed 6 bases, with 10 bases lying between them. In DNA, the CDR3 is TGTGCCAGCAGTTCGGGACACTTCAATGAGCAGTTCTTC. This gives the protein CASSSGHFNEQFF.

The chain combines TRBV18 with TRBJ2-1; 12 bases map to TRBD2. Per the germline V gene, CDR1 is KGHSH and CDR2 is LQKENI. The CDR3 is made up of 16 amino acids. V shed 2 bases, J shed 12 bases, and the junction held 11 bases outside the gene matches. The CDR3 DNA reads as TGTGCCAGCTCACCAGAGACTAGCGGGAGCCGCAGTGGGCAGTTCTTC. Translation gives CASSPETSGSRSGQFF.

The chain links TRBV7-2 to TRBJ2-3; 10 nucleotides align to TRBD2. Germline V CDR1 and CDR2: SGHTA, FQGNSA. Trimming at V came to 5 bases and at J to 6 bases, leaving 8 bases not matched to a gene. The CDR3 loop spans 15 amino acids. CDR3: CASSPNSGGRDTQYF. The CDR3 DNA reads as TGTGCCAGCAGCCCGAATAGCGGGGGGCGGGATACGCAGTATTTT.

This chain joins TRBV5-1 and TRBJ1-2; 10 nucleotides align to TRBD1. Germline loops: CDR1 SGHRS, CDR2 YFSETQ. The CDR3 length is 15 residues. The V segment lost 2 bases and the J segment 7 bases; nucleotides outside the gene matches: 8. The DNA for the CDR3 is TGCGCCAGCAGCTTCGGACAGGGGGTAACTAGTGGCTACACCTTC. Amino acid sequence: CASSFGQGVTSGYTF.

DNA for the CDR3: TGCGCCAGCAGCTTGGCCGCAGGTCAATCTGGCTACACCTTC. This sequence encodes CASSLAAGQSGYTF. The rearrangement joins TRBV5-1 to TRBJ1-2, with no clear D. V lost 0 bases and J 7 bases, leaving 13 bases between the germline ends. Germline V gives CDR1 SGHRS, CDR2 YFSETQ. This CDR3 is built from 14 residues.

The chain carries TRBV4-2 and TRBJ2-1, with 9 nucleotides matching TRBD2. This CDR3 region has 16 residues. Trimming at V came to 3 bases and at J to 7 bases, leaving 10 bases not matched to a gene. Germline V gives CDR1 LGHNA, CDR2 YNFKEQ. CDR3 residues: CASSQRGLATGNEQFF. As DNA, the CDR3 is TGTGCCAGCAGCCAGCGGGGACTAGCTACGGGAAATGAGCAGTTCTTC.

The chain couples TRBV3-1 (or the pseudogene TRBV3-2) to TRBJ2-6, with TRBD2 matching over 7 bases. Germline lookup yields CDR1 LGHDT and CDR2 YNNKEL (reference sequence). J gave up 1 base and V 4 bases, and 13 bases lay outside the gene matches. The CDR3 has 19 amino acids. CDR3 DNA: TGTGCCAGCAGCCCCCTGGGGTCCCATAGCGGGTCTGGGGCCAACGTCCTGACTTTC. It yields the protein CASSPLGSHSGSGANVLTF.

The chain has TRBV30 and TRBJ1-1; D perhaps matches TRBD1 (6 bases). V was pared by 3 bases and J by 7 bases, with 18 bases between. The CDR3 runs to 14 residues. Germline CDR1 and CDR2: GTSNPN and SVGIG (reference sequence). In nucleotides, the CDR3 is TGTGCCTGGAGCCCCAGTAGGGGGTTCGTTGAAGCTTTCTTT. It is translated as CAWSPSRGFVEAFF.

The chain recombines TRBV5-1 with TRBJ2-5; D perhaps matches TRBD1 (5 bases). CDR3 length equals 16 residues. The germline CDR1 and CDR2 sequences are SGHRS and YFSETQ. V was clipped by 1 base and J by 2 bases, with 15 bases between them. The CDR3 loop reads CASSLPQGAPQETQYF. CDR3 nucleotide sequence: TGCGCCAGCAGCTTGCCCCAAGGGGCTCCGCAAGAGACCCAGTACTTC.

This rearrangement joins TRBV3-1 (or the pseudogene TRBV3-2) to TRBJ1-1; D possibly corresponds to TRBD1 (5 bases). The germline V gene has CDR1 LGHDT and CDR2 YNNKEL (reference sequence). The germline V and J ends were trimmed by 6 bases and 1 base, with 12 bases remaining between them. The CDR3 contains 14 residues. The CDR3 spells CASSFGHKNTEAFF. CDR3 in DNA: TGTGCCAGCAGTTTCGGACATAAGAACACTGAAGCTTTCTTT.

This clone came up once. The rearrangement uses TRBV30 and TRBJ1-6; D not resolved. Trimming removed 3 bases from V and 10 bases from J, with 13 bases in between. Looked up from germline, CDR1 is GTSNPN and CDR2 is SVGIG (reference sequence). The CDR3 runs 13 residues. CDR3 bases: TGTGCCTGGAGCCCCGGCAGGTCATCACCCCTCCACTTT. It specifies CAWSPGRSSPLHF.

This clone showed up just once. CDR3 protein: CASSLDIGRSYNEQFF. For the CDR3, the DNA is TGTGCCAGCAGCTTAGACATCGGGAGATCCTACAATGAGCAGTTCTTC. The chain is built from TRBV7-2 and TRBJ2-1; a weak D match, TRBD2 (6 bases). Trimming took off 1 base at V and 1 base at J, with 11 bases between the two ends. From germline, CDR1 is SGHTA and CDR2 FQGNSA. The CDR3 contains 16 residues.

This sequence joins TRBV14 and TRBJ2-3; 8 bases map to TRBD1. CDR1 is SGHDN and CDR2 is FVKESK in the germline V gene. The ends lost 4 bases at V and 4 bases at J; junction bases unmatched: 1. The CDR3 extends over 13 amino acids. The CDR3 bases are TGTGCCAGCAGCCGCAGGGGGCCAGATACGCAGTATTTT. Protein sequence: CASSRRGPDTQYF.

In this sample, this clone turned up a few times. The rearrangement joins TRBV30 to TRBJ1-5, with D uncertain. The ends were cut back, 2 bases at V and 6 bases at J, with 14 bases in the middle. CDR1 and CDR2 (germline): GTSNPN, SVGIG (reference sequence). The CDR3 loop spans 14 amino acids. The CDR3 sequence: CAWSQLPGGQPQHF. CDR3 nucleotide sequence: TGTGCCTGGAGTCAACTCCCCGGTGGTCAGCCCCAGCATTTT.

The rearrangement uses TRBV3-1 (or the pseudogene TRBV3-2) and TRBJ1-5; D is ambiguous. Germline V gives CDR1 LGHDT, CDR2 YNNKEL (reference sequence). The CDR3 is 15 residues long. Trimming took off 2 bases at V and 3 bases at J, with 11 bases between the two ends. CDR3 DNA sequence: TGTGCCAGCAGCCAAAGTCCGGGTAACAATCAGCCCCAGCATTTT. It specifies CASSQSPGNNQPQHF.

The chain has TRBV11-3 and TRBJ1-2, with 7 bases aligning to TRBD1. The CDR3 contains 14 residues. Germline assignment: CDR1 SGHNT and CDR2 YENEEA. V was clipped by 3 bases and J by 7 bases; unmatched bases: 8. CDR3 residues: CASSLAPDRVGYTF. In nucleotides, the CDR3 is TGTGCCAGCAGCTTGGCCCCTGACAGGGTTGGCTACACCTTC. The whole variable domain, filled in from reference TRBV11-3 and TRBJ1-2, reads EAGVVQSPRYKIIEKKQPVAFWCNPISGHNTLYWYLQNLGQGPELLIRYENEEAVDDSQLPKDRFSAERLKGVDSTLKIQPAELGDSAVYLCASSLAPDRVGYTFGSGTRLTVV.

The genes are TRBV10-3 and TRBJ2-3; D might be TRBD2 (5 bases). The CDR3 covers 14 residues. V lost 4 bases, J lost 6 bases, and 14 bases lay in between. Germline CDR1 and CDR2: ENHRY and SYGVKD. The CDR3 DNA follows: TGTGCCATCAGTGTCGGAGAGGGCCCGGATACGCAGTATTTT. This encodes CAISVGEGPDTQYF.